This TCR beta chain appears in the sequencing data of a study of T-cell memory formation after mild COVID-19. TCRdb re-called the 5' RACE reads through MiXCR, storing one row per CDR3 protein. The sample contains fewer than 450,000 distinct CDR3 sequences, approximately 25% of which appear only once. The CDR3 runs 15 residues. Trimming took 0 bases from V and 2 from J, leaving 11 bases between them. The germline CDR1 and CDR2 sequences are SGDLS and YYNGEE. This clonotype appeared a few times. Sequenced material: PBMCs or a T cell subset sorted from them (not recorded which). The chain recombines TRBV9 with TRBJ2-5, with no clear D. This TCR came from an adult woman who had mild COVID-19 (a few samples of this study predate the infection). Cell type and time point are not known. The CDR3 region has the DNA TGTGCCAGCAGCGTAGGATTGGGGAATCAAGAGACCCAGTACTTC. Its translation is CASSVGLGNQETQYF.